What follows are 5 T cell receptor beta chains derived from one specimen sequenced in a study of blood T cells in healthy people across ages. A sample-barcoded 5' primer and a J-beta primer mix were used in a second PCR of roughly 6 to 11 cycles. TCRdb recomputed calls from the 5' RACE reads with MiXCR, one row per CDR3 protein. The table includes 500,000 to 700,000 distinct CDR3 sequences, about 30% detected once. Sequenced input: blood. The receptor source for this set is a woman aged 80 or older in good health.

This clonotype was recorded at least ten times. This chain connects TRBV5-6 to TRBJ2-5; a weak D match, TRBD1 (5 bases). CDR3 length equals 13 residues. Germline loops: CDR1 SGHDT, CDR2 YYEEEE. Trimming left V 2 bases short and J 5 bases short, with 10 bases between. The CDR3, as DNA: TGTGCCAGCAGCTTTACAGGTTTGGAGACCCAGTACTTC. Translating it yields CASSFTGLETQYF.

The chain employs TRBV13 and TRBJ1-1; a possible D gene is TRBD1 (5 bases). Between the trimmed V and J ends, which lost 3 bases and 3 bases, there was a span of 14 bases. The CDR3 runs 15 residues. CDR1 and CDR2 from the germline V gene are PRHDT and FYEKMQ (reference sequence). CDR3 amino acids: CASSFQGGGDTEAFF. The CDR3 DNA reads as TGTGCCAGCAGCTTCCAGGGAGGTGGCGACACTGAAGCTTTCTTT.

The CDR3 reads CSAQYYLTSGGHDNEQFF. The DNA for the CDR3 is TGCAGTGCTCAATACTACTTGACTAGCGGGGGACATGACAATGAGCAGTTCTTC. The J gene is TRBJ2-1, the V gene TRBV20-1; 12 bases align to TRBD2. Trimming took 5 bases from V and 5 from J; bases not matched to a gene: 16. This CDR3 comprises 18 residues. In germline, CDR1 is DFQATT, CDR2 SNEGSKA (reference sequence).

The chain is built from TRBV11-2 and TRBJ1-2; D ambiguous. The CDR3 has 12 residues. The germline V gene has CDR1 SGHAT and CDR2 FQNNGV. V shed 5 bases and J shed 8 bases, with 12 bases lying between them. The DNA for the CDR3 is TGTGCCAGCAGCACTGCCCTTCCAGGCTACACCTTC. This sequence encodes CASSTALPGYTF.

This clonotype was seen ten or more times. The chain links TRBV5-6 to TRBJ2-7; D is unresolved. The germline gives CDR1 SGHDT, CDR2 YYEEEE. Deletions cut 6 bases from V and 4 bases from J, with 14 bases between. The CDR3 has 13 amino acids. This chain's CDR3 is CASKNRLMYEQYF. The CDR3 DNA sequence: TGTGCCAGCAAAAACCGACTTATGTACGAGCAGTACTTC.